This TCR beta chain was recorded in a study of blood T cell repertoires in COVID-19 (dated by TCRdb to between 2020 and 2021). General notes on the study: Samples from collaborators originated in the United States, Italy and Spain and spanned both the acute and convalescent phases of COVID-19. Samples came from the ongoing ImmuneRACE study (first 160 participants) plus 1,254 subjects from 6 global collaborators. HLA class I and class II types, where available, came from metadata supplied by the sample provider rather than from assay-based typing. The repertoires were released in a freely available public database intended as a resource for research on the immune response to SARS-CoV-2. Sample metadata almost always included a de-identified subject ID, COVID-19 status, age in years and sex. The dataset comprised deeply sampled blood TCRbeta repertoires from subjects exposed to, actively infected with, or recovered from COVID-19. The material from the prospective study consisted of cDNA or gDNA derived from T cells, B-cell-depleted T cells, or PBMCs. What the work shows at the level of the full study, not this receptor alone: How much clinical and demographic metadata was included differed by source and by participant, and the metadata was provided uncurated.

TCRbeta CDR3 regions were amplified from genomic DNA using the immunoSEQ Assay, a bias-controlled multiplex PCR. The authors' pipeline ran thus. The number of nucleated cells in each sample was estimated by amplification of reference gene primers within the assay. To quantify the absolute abundance of each unique TCRbeta CDR3 rearrangement, sequence reads were collapsed and filtered. Productive Simpson clonality was computed per sample as the square root of Simpson's diversity index over productive rearrangements. Entries here come from immuneACCESS through TCRdb and include only in-frame sequences with V and J called. Some clones fail to appear in such tables; in the studies checked, an unresolved V gene covers under half of the shortfall, and the cause of the remainder is unknown. V, J and clone size were drawn from that table, and D and trimming were deduced from the DNA. For this sample the table gives about 150,000 clones, of which around 86% were detected only once. The ten largest clones capture about 37% of the sample.

V is shortened by 4 bases, J by 0 bases, and the region joining them spans 16 bases. According to the germline V gene, CDR1 reads SGHDT and CDR2 reads YYEEEE. From cysteine to phenylalanine, the CDR3 is 16 amino acids long. The kept DNA is CDR3 alone, 48 bases in frame from the first base. Another Seattle source contributed samples from volunteer blood donors who had recovered from COVID-19. The collaborating institutions used their own protocols to collect whole blood in K2EDTA tubes. Collaborator samples were shipped for TCRbeta analysis as frozen whole blood, isolated PBMCs, or DNA extracted from either sample type. As regards this clone: Its antigen has not been determined. Base qualities were left out, and no much larger clone turns up one base away.

The V gene is TRBV5-6 and the J gene is TRBJ1-2; matching of 6 bases hints at TRBD1 as the D gene. This TCR came from a man in his fifties who had recovered from COVID-19. Sequenced material: peripheral blood. CDR3 protein: CASSLRDRWSNYGYTF. Read as DNA, the sequence is TGTGCCAGCAGCCTGCGAGACAGGTGGTCTAACTATGGCTACACCTTC.